This TCR beta chain was profiled in a study of T cell responses to AZD1222 COVID-19 vaccine. Turning to the study itself: Second-dose schedules of about 4 or about 12 weeks were combined. Broader study findings: White British ancestry dominated among donors, who included more females, and clonal diversity was possibly underestimated. CD4 TCRs covered the whole spike, strongest at regions 160-218 and 743-854.

On this clone: The antigen remains unidentified.

In germline, CDR1 is MNHNS, CDR2 SASEGT. This CDR3 has 11 amino acids. V was cut by 2 bases and J by 5 bases, with 3 bases left in between. Libraries were prepared by immunoSEQ multiplex PCR; TCRdb keeps only in-frame clonotypes and omits some of them. The data show about 50,000 clones, with 60% to 85% seen just once and over 6.5% held by the top ten. This specimen consisted of peripheral blood, obtained on day 0 of AZD1222 vaccination. The J gene is TRBJ1-1, the V gene TRBV6-1; no clear D gene. This TCR derives from an adult in good health. The CDR3 DNA sequence: TGTGCCAGCAGTGAATGGACTGAAGCTTTCTTT. Its protein product is CASSEWTEAFF.